The 3 T cell receptor beta chains given below trace back to one sample, sequenced in a study of blood T cells in healthy people across ages. A J-beta primer mix and a sample-barcoded 5' primer were used in a second PCR of roughly 7 to 12 cycles. One entry per CDR3 protein, called by TCRdb with MiXCR from the 5' RACE reads. The sample contains hundreds of thousands of distinct CDR3 sequences, around 25% of which appear only once. These sequences were also reported in another study, on T cells of mothers and their children.

The sequencing sample was made of blood. The receptor set was obtained from a boy aged 5-17 years in good health.

In nucleotides, the CDR3 is TGTGCCAGCCGTGGGAGAGGGATGGAGACCCAGTACTTC. Protein: CASRGRGMETQYF. The chain has TRBV7-2 and TRBJ2-5, with D possibly being TRBD2 (5 bases). V lost 8 bases, J lost 5 bases, and 15 bases lay in between. The germline V gene has CDR1 SGHTA and CDR2 FQGNSA. The CDR3 is 13 amino acids.

The chain has TRBV5-1 and TRBJ2-7; 7 bases match TRBD2. CDR3 length equals 15 residues. Germline CDR1 SGHRS, CDR2 YFSETQ. Trimming removed 1 base from V and 5 bases from J; junction bases left unmatched: 9. CDR3 nucleotides: TGCGCCAGCAGCTTGTTCGGCGGGAGCATGGACGAGCAGTACTTC. Its translation: CASSLFGGSMDEQYF.

The chain links TRBV20-1 to TRBJ2-4, with 11 bases aligning to TRBD2. CDR1 is DFQATT, CDR2 SNEGSKA, per germline (reference sequence). After removal of 3 bases from V and 1 base from J, the junction contained 14 bases not matched to a gene. The CDR3 length is 19 residues. In DNA, the CDR3 is TGCAGTGCTAGGGACTTTAGCGGGAGGGTTCCCGCGGCCAAAAACATTCAGTACTTC. Amino acid sequence: CSARDFSGRVPAAKNIQYF.